This is a list of T cell receptor beta chains from one sample in a study of Graves' ophthalmopathy and Graves' hyperthyroidism. TCRdb recomputed calls from the multiplex PCR reads with MiXCR, one row per CDR3 protein. The repertoire holds 900,000 to 1,200,000 distinct CDR3 sequences, with about 36% as singletons. Specimen: peripheral blood or thyroid tissue (not recorded which). The receptors derive from an adult man with Graves' hyperthyroidism. The CDR3 runs from the conserved cysteine through the conserved F or W. A D gene is named only where the DNA matches it firmly. A clone size is listed for some rows: how often the clone was seen (once, few, many), or a class if it is expanded.

>TRBJ1-2|-|15|TRBV29-1|-
CSVEPLGKVGYGHTF
TGCAGCGTTGAGCCCCTGGGAAAGGTCGGCTATGGCCACACCTTC
>TRBJ1-5|-|14|TRBV19|-
CASSILQGRQPQHF
TGTGCCAGTAGTATATTACAGGGTAGGCAGCCCCAGCATTTT
>TRBJ1-6|many|14|TRBV6-1|TRBD1
CASSGRDSNSPLHF
TGTGCCAGCAGTGGACGGGACAGTAATTCACCCCTCCACTTT
>TRBJ1-6|many|14|TRBV5-1|-
CASSLETGNSPLHF
TGCGCCAGCAGCTTGGAAACGGGAAATTCACCCCTCCACTTT
>TRBJ2-7|few|17|TRBV14|TRBD1
CASSSGTGSYRPYEQYF
TGTGCCAGCAGCTCCGGGACAGGGTCATATAGGCCCTACGAGCAGTACTTC
>TRBJ2-5|many|18|TRBV7-9|TRBD2
CASSSPVRRLAGEETQYF
TGTGCCAGCAGCTCCCCTGTCCGACGACTAGCGGGGGAAGAGACCCAGTACTTC
>TRBJ2-3|-|14|TRBV29-1|-
CSVVSYRGGDTQYF
TGCAGCGTTGTTAGCTATCGTGGGGGAGATACGCAGTATTTT
>TRBJ2-7|many|16|TRBV29-1|-
CSVEILQGASSYEQYF
TGCAGCGTTGAGATACTACAGGGCGCTAGCTCCTACGAGCAGTACTTC
>TRBJ1-5|-|13|TRBV20-1|-
CSAKGGGNQPQHF
TGCAGTGCAAAGGGGGGGGGCAATCAGCCCCAGCATTTT
>TRBJ1-1|-|15|TRBV4-2|TRBD1
CASSQRTGLLTEAFF
TGTGCCAGCAGCCAGAGGACAGGACTTTTGACTGAAGCTTTCTTT
>TRBJ2-7|many|13|TRBV7-3|-
CASSVTFTGEQYF
TGTGCCAGCAGCGTTACGTTCACCGGGGAGCAGTACTTC
>TRBJ2-7|once|11|TRBV7-8|-
CASSQWGEQYF
TGTGCCAGCAGCCAGTGGGGCGAGCAGTACTTC
>TRBJ1-2|many|12|TRBV2|-
CASSEYGHGYTF
TGTGCCAGCAGTGAATATGGTCATGGCTACACCTTC
>TRBJ2-7|many|12|TRBV20-1|-
CSASGGRGEQYF
TGCAGTGCTAGCGGGGGCCGCGGCGAGCAGTACTTC
>TRBJ2-7|many|13|TRBV20-1|TRBD2
CSAGGLAGYEQYF
TGCAGTGCTGGGGGACTAGCGGGTTACGAGCAGTACTTC
>TRBJ2-7|many|14|TRBV7-9|TRBD1
CASSPSGTAYEQYF
TGTGCCAGCAGCCCTTCCGGGACAGCCTACGAGCAGTACTTC
>TRBJ1-2|many|13|TRBV20-1|-
CSADPHESYGYTF
TGCAGTGCTGACCCTCATGAAAGTTATGGCTACACCTTC
>TRBJ1-1|-|13|TRBV20-1|-
CSVWRLINTESFF
TGCAGTGTTTGGCGACTGATAAACACTGAATCTTTCTTT
>TRBJ2-2|many|14|TRBV29-1|-
CSVESLDDSGELFF
TGCAGCGTTGAATCACTCGACGACAGCGGGGAGCTGTTTTTT
>TRBJ1-1|many|13|TRBV7-9|-
CASSLGAITEAFF
TGTGCCAGCAGCTTAGGGGCGATTACTGAAGCTTTCTTT
>TRBJ1-1|-|14|TRBV12-3/TRBV12-4|-
CASSLGSGVTEAFF
TGTGCCAGCAGTTTAGGGTCAGGGGTCACTGAAGCTTTCTTT
>TRBJ1-3|-|12|TRBV10-3|-
CAISERENTVYF
TGTGCCATCAGCGAACGAGAAAACACCGTATATTTT
>TRBJ2-5|few|17|TRBV20-1|-
CSASGWGRFLIEETQYF
TGCAGTGCTAGCGGGTGGGGGCGCTTCCTGATCGAAGAGACCCAGTACTTC
>TRBJ2-2|few|15|TRBV7-3|-
CASSPYISGGGELFF
TGTGCCAGCAGCCCTTATATTAGTGGGGGCGGGGAGCTGTTTTTT
>TRBJ1-6|few|14|TRBV7-8|TRBD1
CASSAGTEDSPLHF
TGTGCCAGCAGTGCCGGGACAGAAGATTCACCCCTCCACTTT
>TRBJ1-4|-|12|TRBV20-1|TRBD1
CSAGTASEKLFF
TGCAGCGCAGGGACAGCGTCGGAAAAACTGTTTTTT
>TRBJ1-2|many|14|TRBV7-2|TRBD1
CASSSAWTGEGYTF
TGTGCCAGCAGCTCCGCCTGGACAGGGGAAGGCTACACCTTC
>TRBJ2-7|many|12|TRBV7-9|-
CASSTPTYEQYF
TGTGCCAGCAGTACCCCTACCTACGAGCAGTACTTC
>TRBJ1-1|many|11|TRBV29-1|-
CSVVLPTEAFF
TGCAGCGTTGTTCTACCAACTGAAGCTTTCTTT
>TRBJ2-7|-|14|TRBV20-1|-
CSASGVSGAYEQYF
TGCAGTGCTAGCGGTGTATCGGGGGCCTACGAGCAGTACTTC